The clone carrying this TCR beta chain was detected a few times. These data belong to a study of neurological immune-mediated disorders. MiXCR, run by TCRdb on the 5' RACE reads, gives a single entry per CDR3 protein. The sample carries over 55,000 distinct CDR3 sequences, 2% to 2.5% recorded once. From 2 million PBMCs stored at -80 C, the unsorted libraries were generated. This CDR3 comprises 14 residues. V lost 0 bases to trimming and J lost 5 bases, with 10 bases between them. Per germline, CDR1 MNHNY and CDR2 SVGAGI (reference sequence). The clonotype comes from a middle-aged man with multiple sclerosis. The specimen sequenced was PBMCs. This chain joins TRBV6-6 and TRBJ1-1; a weak D match, TRBD1 (5 bases). The CDR3 protein is CASSYSQGGTEAFF. Here the CDR3 DNA reads TGTGCCAGCAGTTACTCTCAGGGAGGGACTGAAGCTTTCTTT.